The present entry profiles one T cell receptor (beta chain) with its context. Only in-frame clones appear in the TCRdb table, and some are missing; sequencing was by immunoSEQ multiplex PCR. The data contain some 80,000 clones, roughly 80% of them singletons. The data originate from a study of OX40 agonist ivuxolimab in advanced cancers. Overall study: An agonistic anti-OX40 (CD134) antibody, ivuxolimab, was used to treat the patients.

Germline CDR1 is MNHEY and CDR2 is SMNVEV (reference sequence). V dropped 6 bases and J dropped 7 bases, with 12 bases sitting between them. The CDR3 is 12 amino acids. The receptor's source is an adult with an advanced solid tumor such as melanoma, head and neck, liver or kidney cancer. The J gene is TRBJ1-2, the V gene TRBV27; D is ambiguous. The sequencing here drew on CD4+ or CD8+ T cells sorted from blood, taken in a trial of the OX40 agonist ivuxolimab. The CDR3 coding sequence is TGTGCCAGCAGGGAACGCTCAGGTGGCTACACCTTC. As protein: CASRERSGGYTF.